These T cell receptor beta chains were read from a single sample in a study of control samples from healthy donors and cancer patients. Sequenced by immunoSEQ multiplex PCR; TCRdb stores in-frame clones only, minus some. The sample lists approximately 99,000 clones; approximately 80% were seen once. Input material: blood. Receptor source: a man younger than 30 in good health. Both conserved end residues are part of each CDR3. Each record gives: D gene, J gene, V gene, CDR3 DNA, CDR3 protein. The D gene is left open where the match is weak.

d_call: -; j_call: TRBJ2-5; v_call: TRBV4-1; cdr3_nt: TGCGCCAGCAGCCAAGAGTATGGCGTAGGGCAAGAGACCCAGTACTTC; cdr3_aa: CASSQEYGVGQETQYF
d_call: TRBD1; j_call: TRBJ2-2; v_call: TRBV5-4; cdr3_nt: TGTGCCAGCAGCCAGGGGACAGGGGAGGACACCGGGGAGCTGTTTTTT; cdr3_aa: CASSQGTGEDTGELFF
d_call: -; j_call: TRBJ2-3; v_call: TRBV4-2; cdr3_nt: TGTGCCAGCAGTCGTGGGGGGAGCACAGATACGCAGTATTTT; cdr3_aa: CASSRGGSTDTQYF
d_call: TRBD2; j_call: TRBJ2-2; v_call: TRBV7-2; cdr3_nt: TGTGCCAGCAGCCCCAGCGGGGGGGGCACCGGGGAGCTGTTTTTT; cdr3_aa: CASSPSGGGTGELFF
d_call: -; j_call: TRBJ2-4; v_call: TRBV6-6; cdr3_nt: TGTGCCAGCAGTCCCGAGGGTAACGGAGCCAAAAACATTCAGTACTTC; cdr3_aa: CASSPEGNGAKNIQYF
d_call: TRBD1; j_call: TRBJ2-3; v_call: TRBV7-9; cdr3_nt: TGTGCCAGCAGCCCCAGGGGGCCAGATACGCAGTATTTT; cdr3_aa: CASSPRGPDTQYF
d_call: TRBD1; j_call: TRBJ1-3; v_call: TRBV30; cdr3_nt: TGTGCCCGACAGGGCTCTGGAAACACCATATATTTT; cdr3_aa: CARQGSGNTIYF
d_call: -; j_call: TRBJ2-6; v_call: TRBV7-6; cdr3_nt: TGTGCCAGCACCTTAAATCCCAGGGCCCCTGGGGCCAACGTCCTGACTTTC; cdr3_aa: CASTLNPRAPGANVLTF
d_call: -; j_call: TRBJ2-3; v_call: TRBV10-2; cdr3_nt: TGCGCCAGCAGGCCCCGGGGACGGATGGATACGCAGTATTTT; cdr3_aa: CASRPRGRMDTQYF
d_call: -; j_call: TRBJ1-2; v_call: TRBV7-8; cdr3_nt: TGTGCCAGCAGCCTACCGGGAGGCCGTGGGGATGGCTACACCTTC; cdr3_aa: CASSLPGGRGDGYTF
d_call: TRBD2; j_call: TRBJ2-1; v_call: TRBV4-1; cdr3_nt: TGCGCCAGCAGCCAAGATCATTCTAGCGGGGTCGGAAATGAGCAGTTCTTC; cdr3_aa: CASSQDHSSGVGNEQFF
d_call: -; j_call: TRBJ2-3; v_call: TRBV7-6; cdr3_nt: TGTGCCAGCAGCTTAGGCCTCTCCGTCGCAGATACGCAGTATTTT; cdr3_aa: CASSLGLSVADTQYF
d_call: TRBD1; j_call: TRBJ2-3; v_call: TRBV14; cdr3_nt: TGTGCCAGCAGCCGGGGACAGGGCCGAAGCACAGATACGCAGTATTTT; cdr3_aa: CASSRGQGRSTDTQYF
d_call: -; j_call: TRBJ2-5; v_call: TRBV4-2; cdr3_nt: TGTGCCAGCAGCCAAGGATCGGCGGGGACCGGAGAGACCCAGTACTTC; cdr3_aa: CASSQGSAGTGETQYF